This T cell receptor beta chain was identified in a study of blood T cell repertoires in COVID-19. In the study overall: Researchers got acute and convalescent COVID-19 samples from the United States, Italy and Spain. PBMCs, B-cell-depleted T cells, or T cells were the source of the cDNA or gDNA that made up the material.

The assay was immunoSEQ multiplex PCR, and TCRdb's table has in-frame clones only and misses some. The data show about 180,000 clones, with roughly 87% seen just once and about 2.2% held by the top ten. V shed 4 bases and J shed 1 base, with 24 bases lying between them. The CDR3 contains 19 residues. Germline V gene data show CDR1 as LGHDT and CDR2 as YNNKEL (reference sequence). The participants were between about 18 and 90 years old and came from under 25 US areas. Participant-reported clinical history was the basis for cohort assignment. The gene calls are TRBV3-1 (or the pseudogene TRBV3-2) and TRBJ2-3; D is perhaps TRBD2 (7 bases). The TCR sequence derives from a woman between 35 and 50 years old with acute COVID-19. The sample comprised PBMCs or T cells enriched from blood (not recorded which). The DNA of the CDR3 is TGTGCCAGCAGCCCGAAATTCCCGTCGGGGGGCTTCGGCACAGATACGCAGTATTTT. This translates into CASSPKFPSGGFGTDTQYF.